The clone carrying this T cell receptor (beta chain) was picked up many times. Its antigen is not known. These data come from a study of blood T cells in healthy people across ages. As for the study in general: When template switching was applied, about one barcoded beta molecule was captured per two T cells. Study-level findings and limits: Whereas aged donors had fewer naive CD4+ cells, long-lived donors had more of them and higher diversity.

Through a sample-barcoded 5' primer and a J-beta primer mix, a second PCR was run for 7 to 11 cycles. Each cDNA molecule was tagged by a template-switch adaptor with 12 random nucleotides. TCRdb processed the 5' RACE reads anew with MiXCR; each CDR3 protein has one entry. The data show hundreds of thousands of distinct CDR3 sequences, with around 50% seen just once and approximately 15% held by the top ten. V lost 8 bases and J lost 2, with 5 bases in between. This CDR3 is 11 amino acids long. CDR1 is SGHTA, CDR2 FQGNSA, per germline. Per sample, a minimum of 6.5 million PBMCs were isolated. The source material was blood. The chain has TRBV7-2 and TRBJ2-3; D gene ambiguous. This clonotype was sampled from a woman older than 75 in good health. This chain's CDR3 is CASGHTDTQYF. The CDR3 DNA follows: TGTGCCAGCGGCCACACAGATACGCAGTATTTT.